Below, 3 T cell receptor beta chains from the same sample are listed, as sequenced in a study of blood T cells in healthy people across ages. Alongside a J-beta primer mix, a sample-barcoded 5' primer served in a second PCR lasting about 6 to 12 cycles. TCRdb reprocessed the 5' RACE reads via MiXCR and lists one record per CDR3 protein. The sample yields just over 800,000 distinct CDR3 sequences, around 62% seen once. Source material: blood. These receptors were obtained from a man aged 25-45 years in good health.

The chain carries TRBV14 and TRBJ1-2, with D unresolved. This CDR3 comprises 14 residues. CDR1 and CDR2 from the germline V gene are SGHDN and FVKESK. Trimming took 0 bases from V and 3 from J, leaving 8 bases between them. This CDR3 is CASSQDLSYYGYTF. CDR3 in DNA: TGTGCCAGCAGCCAAGATCTTTCTTACTATGGCTACACCTTC.

This clonotype was counted a single time. The chain's CDR3 is CSPRDPGTREQYF. In DNA form, the CDR3 reads TGCAGCCCCCGGGACCCTGGGACCAGGGAGCAGTACTTC. V gene TRBV20-1 combines with J gene TRBJ2-5; D may correspond to TRBD1 or TRBD2 (5 bases each). The germline V gene has CDR1 DFQATT and CDR2 SNEGSKA (reference sequence). The CDR3 is 13 amino acids.

The CDR3 DNA reads as TGTGCCAGCAGTGAGGCAACGGGGGTTTCACCCCTCCACTTT. Residues: CASSEATGVSPLHF. This rearrangement joins TRBV6-1 to TRBJ1-6; perhaps TRBD1 as D (5 bases). The germline V gene has CDR1 MNHNS and CDR2 SASEGT. This CDR3 spans 14 amino acids. V lost 3 bases to trimming and J lost 9 bases, with 12 bases between them.